This TCR beta chain emerged from a study of cytotoxic CD8 clonotypes in ibrutinib-treated CLL. This clone was picked up a small number of times. Profiled with immunoSEQ multiplex PCR; TCRdb holds only in-frame clones, not every one. The table has more than 50,000 clones, approximately 57% seen once. V was pared by 4 bases and J by 10 bases, with 12 bases of the junction left unmatched. This CDR3 region has 16 residues. In germline, CDR1 is MNHEY, CDR2 SVGAGI. TCR beta libraries used about 2 micrograms of DNA from cryopreserved PBMCs. This clonotype was sampled from a human donor with chronic lymphocytic leukemia. Material: PBMCs, obtained after 12 months of ibrutinib treatment. This chain uses TRBV6-5 with TRBJ1-6, with 8 positions matching TRBD1. The CDR3 reads CASSFYQGAGKSPLHF. Here the CDR3 DNA reads TGTGCCAGCAGTTTCTATCAGGGGGCGGGTAAATCACCCCTCCACTTT.